The source of this TCR beta chain is a study of T cells after yellow fever vaccination. Study results and caveats: Reappearance after the booster was observed for most primary-vaccination clones (roughly 97% CD4, roughly 88% CD8).

UMIs were added to TCR cDNA along with a universal primer site when it was made by 5'RACE template switching. TCRdb itself ran the 5' RACE reads through MiXCR, one entry per CDR3 protein. The sample has under 200,000 distinct CDR3 sequences, 11% seen once. The ends lost 4 bases at V and 5 bases at J; junction bases unmatched: 12. The CDR3 totals 17 residues. The germline V gene encodes CDR1 SGHDT and CDR2 YYEEEE. On this clonotype: Its antigen is unknown.

The sample in question was CD8+ T cells sorted from PBMCs, obtained 15 days after the yellow fever booster vaccination. The V and J genes are TRBV5-6 and TRBJ2-5; 12 bases line up with TRBD2. This clonotype was obtained from a man between 18 and 35 years old who received the YFV17D yellow fever vaccine. The CDR3 here is CASSQDFTSGGTETQYF. The CDR3 coding sequence is TGTGCCAGCAGCCAAGATTTCACTAGCGGGGGGACTGAGACCCAGTACTTC.